The source of this T cell receptor (beta chain) is a study of shared T cell receptors in the human thymus. Clones were read by immunoSEQ multiplex PCR, and TCRdb kept only the in-frame ones, dropping some. The table has about 380,000 clones, roughly 94% seen once; the top ten hold approximately 0.02%. The TCR sequence derives from a human donor. Sequencing used thymocytes.

The CDR3 nucleotides are TGTGCCAGCAGTGGTCGCACAGGGTTCTATGGCTACACCTTC. Protein sequence: CASSGRTGFYGYTF. The genes are TRBV2 and TRBJ1-2, with D maybe TRBD1 (6 bases). V lost 4 bases to trimming and J lost 4 bases, with 13 bases between them. CDR3 length: 14 amino acids. Germline V lookup: CDR1 SNHLY, CDR2 FYNNEI.